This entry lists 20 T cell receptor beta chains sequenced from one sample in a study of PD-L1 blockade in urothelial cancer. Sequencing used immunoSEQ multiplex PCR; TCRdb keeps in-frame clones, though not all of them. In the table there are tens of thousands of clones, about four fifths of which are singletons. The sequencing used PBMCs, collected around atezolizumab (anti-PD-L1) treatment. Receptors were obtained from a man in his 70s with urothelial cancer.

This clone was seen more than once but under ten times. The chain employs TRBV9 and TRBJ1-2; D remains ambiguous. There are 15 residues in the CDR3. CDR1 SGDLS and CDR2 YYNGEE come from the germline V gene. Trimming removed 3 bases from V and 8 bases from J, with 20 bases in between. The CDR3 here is CASSAMQMAGGGYTF. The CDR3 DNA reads TGTGCCAGCAGCGCCATGCAGATGGCCGGAGGGGGCTACACCTTC.

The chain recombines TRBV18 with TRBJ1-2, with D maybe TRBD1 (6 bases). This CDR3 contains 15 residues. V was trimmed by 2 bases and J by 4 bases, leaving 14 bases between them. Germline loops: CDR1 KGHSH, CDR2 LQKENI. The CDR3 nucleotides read TGTGCCAGCTCACCAATTGAACAGGGCGGCTATGGCTACACCTTC. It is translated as CASSPIEQGGYGYTF.

The CDR3 reads CASSFSVNTEAFF. CDR3 in DNA: TGTGCCAGCAGTTTTTCAGTGAACACTGAAGCTTTCTTT. V gene TRBV27 combines with J gene TRBJ1-1; no firm D call. The CDR3 is 13 residues long. The V and J ends lost 3 bases and 0 bases respectively, with 5 bases between them. Germline loops: CDR1 MNHEY, CDR2 SMNVEV (reference sequence).

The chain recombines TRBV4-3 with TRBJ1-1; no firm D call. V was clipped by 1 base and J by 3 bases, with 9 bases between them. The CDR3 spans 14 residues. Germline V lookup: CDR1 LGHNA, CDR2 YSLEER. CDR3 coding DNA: TGCGCCAGCAGCCAAGTCTGGTCGGACACTGAAGCTTTCTTT. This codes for CASSQVWSDTEAFF.

CDR3 in amino acids: CASSLAGQGVDEQFF. The DNA of the CDR3 is TGTGCCAGCAGCTTGGCCGGCCAGGGGGTCGATGAGCAGTTCTTC. The chain combines TRBV5-8 with TRBJ2-1, with 7 bases fitting TRBD1. Germline V gives CDR1 SGHTS, CDR2 YDEGEE. The V and J ends lost 0 bases and 8 bases, in that order; junction bases with no gene match: 8. This CDR3 contains 15 residues.

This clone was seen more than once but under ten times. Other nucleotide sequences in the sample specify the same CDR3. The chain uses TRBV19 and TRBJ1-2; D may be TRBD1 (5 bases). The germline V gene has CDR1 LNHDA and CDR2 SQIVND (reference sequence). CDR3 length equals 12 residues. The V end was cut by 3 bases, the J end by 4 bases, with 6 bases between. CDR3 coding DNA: TGTGCCAGTAGTATTCAGGGCTATGGCTACACCTTC. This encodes CASSIQGYGYTF.

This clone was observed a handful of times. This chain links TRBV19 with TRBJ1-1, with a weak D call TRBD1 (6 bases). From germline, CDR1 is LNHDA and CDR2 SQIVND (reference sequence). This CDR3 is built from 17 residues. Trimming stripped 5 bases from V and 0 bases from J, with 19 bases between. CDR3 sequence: CASSHNPGTTMNTEAFF. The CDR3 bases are TGTGCCAGTAGTCACAATCCCGGGACAACAATGAACACTGAAGCTTTCTTT. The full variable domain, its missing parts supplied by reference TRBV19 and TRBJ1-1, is DGGITQSPKYLFRKEGQNVTLSCEQNLNHDAMYWYRQDPGQGLRLIYYSQIVNDFQKGDIAEGYSVSREKKESFPLTVTSAQKNPTAFYLCASSHNPGTTMNTEAFFGQGTRLTVV.

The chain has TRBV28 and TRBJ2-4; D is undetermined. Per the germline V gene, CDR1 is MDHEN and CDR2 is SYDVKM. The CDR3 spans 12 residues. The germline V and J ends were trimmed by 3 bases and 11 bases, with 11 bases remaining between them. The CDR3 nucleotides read TGTGCCAGCAGTTTGCGGCGGTACGTTCAGTACTTC. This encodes CASSLRRYVQYF.

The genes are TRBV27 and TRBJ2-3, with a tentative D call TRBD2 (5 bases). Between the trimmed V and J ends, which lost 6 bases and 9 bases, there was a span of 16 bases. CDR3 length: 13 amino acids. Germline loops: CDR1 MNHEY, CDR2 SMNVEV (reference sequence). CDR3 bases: TGTGCCAGCAGAGAAAGTGCTAAGCGGACGCAGTATTTT. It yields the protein CASRESAKRTQYF.

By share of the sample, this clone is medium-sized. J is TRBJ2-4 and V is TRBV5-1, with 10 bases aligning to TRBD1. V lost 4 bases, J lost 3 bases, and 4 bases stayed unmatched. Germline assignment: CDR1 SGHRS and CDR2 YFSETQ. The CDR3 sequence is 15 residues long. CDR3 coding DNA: TGCGCCAGCAGCGCAGGACAGGGGGACAAAAACATTCAGTACTTC. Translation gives CASSAGQGDKNIQYF.

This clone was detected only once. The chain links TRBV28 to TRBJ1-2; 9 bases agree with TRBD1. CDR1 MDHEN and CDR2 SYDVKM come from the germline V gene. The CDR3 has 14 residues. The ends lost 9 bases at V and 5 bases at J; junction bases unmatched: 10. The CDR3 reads CASRPPGQGYGYTF. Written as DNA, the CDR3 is TGTGCCAGTCGCCCTCCGGGACAGGGATATGGCTACACCTTC.

This CDR3 is CASSFGGSTDTQYF. In DNA form, the CDR3 reads TGCGCCAGCAGCTTTGGAGGTAGCACAGATACGCAGTATTTT. J is TRBJ2-3 and V is TRBV5-1, with a tentative D call TRBD2 (5 bases). Between the trimmed V and J ends, which lost 2 bases and 0 bases, there was a span of 7 bases. From germline, CDR1 is SGHRS and CDR2 YFSETQ. This CDR3 has 14 residues.

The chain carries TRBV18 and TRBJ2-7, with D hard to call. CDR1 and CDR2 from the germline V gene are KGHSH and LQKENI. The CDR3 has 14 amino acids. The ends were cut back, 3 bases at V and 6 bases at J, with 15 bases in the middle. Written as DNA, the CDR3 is TGTGCCAGCTCACCCCTCCAGGATCTGTCCGAGCAGTACTTC. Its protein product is CASSPLQDLSEQYF.

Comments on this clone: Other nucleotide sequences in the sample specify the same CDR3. The CDR3 sequence is CASSLRGNQPQHF. The CDR3 nucleotides are TGTGCCAGCAGCTTAAGAGGAAATCAGCCCCAGCATTTT. This chain links TRBV7-8 with TRBJ1-5; D not resolved. The V end was cut by 2 bases, the J end by 4 bases, with 6 bases between. CDR1 SGHVS and CDR2 FQNEAQ come from the germline V gene. There are 13 residues in the CDR3.

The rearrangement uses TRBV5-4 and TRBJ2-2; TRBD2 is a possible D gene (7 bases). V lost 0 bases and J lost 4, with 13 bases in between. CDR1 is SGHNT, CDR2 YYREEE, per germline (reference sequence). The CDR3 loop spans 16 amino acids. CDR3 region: CASSLGGLAVTGELFF. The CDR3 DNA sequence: TGTGCCAGCAGCTTGGGGGGGCTAGCGGTCACCGGGGAGCTGTTTTTT.

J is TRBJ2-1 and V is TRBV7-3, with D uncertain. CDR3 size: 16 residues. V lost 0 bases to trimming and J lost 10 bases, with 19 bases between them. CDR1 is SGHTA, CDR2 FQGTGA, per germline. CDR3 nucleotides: TGTGCCAGCAGCTTAACGTCTGGGCAGCCCAGCATCGAGCAGTTCTTC. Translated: CASSLTSGQPSIEQFF.

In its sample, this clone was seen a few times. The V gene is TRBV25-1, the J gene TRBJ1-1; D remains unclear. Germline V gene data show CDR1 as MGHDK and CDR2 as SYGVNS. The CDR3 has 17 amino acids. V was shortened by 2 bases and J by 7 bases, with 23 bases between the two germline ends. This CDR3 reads CASSEGRFGPRGFEAFF. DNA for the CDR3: TGTGCCAGCAGTGAAGGGAGATTTGGGCCCCGCGGGTTTGAAGCTTTCTTT.

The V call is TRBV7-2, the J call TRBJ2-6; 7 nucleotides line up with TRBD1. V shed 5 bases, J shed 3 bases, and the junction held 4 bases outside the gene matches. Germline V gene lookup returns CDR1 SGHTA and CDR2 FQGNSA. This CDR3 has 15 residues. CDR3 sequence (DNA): TGTGCCAGCAGCCAGTACAGGGGTGGGGCCAACGTCCTGACTTTC. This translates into CASSQYRGGANVLTF.

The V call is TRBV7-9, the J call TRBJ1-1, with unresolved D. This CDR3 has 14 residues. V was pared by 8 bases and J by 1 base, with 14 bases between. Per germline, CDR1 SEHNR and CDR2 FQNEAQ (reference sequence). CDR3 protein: CASWRSGENTEAFF. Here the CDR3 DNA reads TGTGCCAGCTGGCGGAGCGGCGAGAACACTGAAGCTTTCTTT.

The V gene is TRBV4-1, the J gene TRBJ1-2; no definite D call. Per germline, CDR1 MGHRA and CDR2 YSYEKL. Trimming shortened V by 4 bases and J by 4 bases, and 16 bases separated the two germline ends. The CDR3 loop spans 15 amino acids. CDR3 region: CASSLPGSRSYGYTF. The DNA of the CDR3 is TGCGCCAGCAGCCTTCCCGGGAGCCGGAGCTATGGCTACACCTTC.